The 2 T cell receptor beta chains below all came from one sample that was sequenced in a study of blood T cells in healthy people across ages. Primers used in a second PCR of about 6 to 11 cycles were a sample-barcoded 5' primer and a J-beta primer mix. TCRdb independently ran MiXCR on the 5' RACE reads; one entry per CDR3 protein. The table has about 620,000 distinct CDR3 sequences, 20% to 25% seen once; the top ten hold approximately 3.6%. The sample was blood. The receptors here all came from a man aged 70 or older in good health.

This clonotype was recorded a few times. V and J are TRBV28 and TRBJ2-1; 8 nucleotides line up with TRBD2. This CDR3 comprises 15 residues. The V gene's germline CDR1 is MDHEN and CDR2 SYDVKM. V lost 5 bases and J lost 5; bases outside the gene matches: 8. The CDR3: CASSPGGSGNNEQFF. The DNA for the CDR3 is TGTGCCAGCAGTCCTGGGGGTAGCGGGAACAATGAGCAGTTCTTC.

The chain carries TRBV7-9 and TRBJ1-5, with a tentative D call TRBD1 (6 bases). The length of the CDR3 is 14 residues. Germline V CDR1 and CDR2: SEHNR, FQNEAQ (reference sequence). V lost 8 bases and J 0 bases, leaving 11 bases between the germline ends. The CDR3 DNA reads TGTGCCAGCGGGGGGGACACTAGCAATCAGCCCCAGCATTTT. Amino acids: CASGGDTSNQPQHF.